This TCR beta chain emerged from a study of Ad26.COV2.S vaccination and SARS-CoV-2 variants. A note on this clone: Its target is not known. One junction end disagrees with the germline gene, perhaps due to a read error.

The treatment is: 15 to 20 received Ad26.COV2.S at low or high dose, single or two shots; several received placebo; per-sample allocation not given. Collection of the samples took place on day 63 after the first injection of vaccine or placebo. Expression of Wuhan-strain SARS-CoV-2 spike came from the Ad26 vector that formed the vaccine. CDR1 and CDR2 from the germline V gene are SEHNR and FQNEAQ (reference sequence). The CDR3 length is 13 residues. Profiling relied on immunoSEQ multiplex PCR, and the TCRdb table lists in-frame clones only, not all of them. The sample carries about 350,000 clones, around 88% recorded once. Study results and limitations: Possibly, TCR breadth and depth analyses underestimated total T cell responses. Measurement of non-spike TCR breadth gave similar results in vaccine and placebo recipients.

The source of this sequence is a person between 18 and 60 years old who received the Ad26.COV2.S COVID-19 vaccine or a placebo. V gene TRBV7-9 combines with J gene TRBJ2-1; 8 bases align to TRBD2. The specimen was peripheral blood, collected in a trial of Ad26.COV2.S vaccine versus placebo. The CDR3 loop reads CASRLAGYNEQFF. CDR3 DNA: TGTGCCAGCAGGTTAGCGGGGTACAATGAGCAGTTCTTC.